This T cell receptor beta chain was sequenced in a study of human T cells and chemical hapten exposure. Documented time point: pre-sensitization, week 0. Sample treatment: therapeutic diphenylcyclopropenone sensitization with weekly scalp DPC. This clonotype came up a few times. From the RACE reads, TCRdb called clonotypes with MiXCR, one entry per CDR3 protein. This sample has around 200,000 distinct CDR3 sequences, with approximately 31% found just once. J was trimmed by 8 bases and V by 4 bases; bases with no gene match: 10. This CDR3 contains 14 residues. CDR1 is ENHRY and CDR2 is SYGVKD in the germline V gene.

The chain employs TRBV10-3 and TRBJ1-2; 7 bases agree with TRBD1. The sample here was whole blood, taken in connection with sensitization to the hapten diphenylcyclopropenone (DPC). The source is a woman aged 30 to 39 with alopecia areata. Some clones in this sample may be carry-over from other donors' samples. CDR3 amino acids: CAISGTGRSQGYTF. The CDR3 DNA reads TGTGCCATCAGTGGGACAGGACGTTCTCAAGGCTACACCTTC.